This T cell receptor (beta chain) was obtained from a study of early T cells in non-severe SARS-CoV-2 infection. Across the whole study: The chains were unpaired, and the sequenced material was bulk RNA from unsorted whole blood. Study-level points and caveats: Matching with VDJdb favored anti-spike CD8 responses (missing private and CD4 specificities).

Turning to this clonotype: Antigen: not known.

Germline V gene data show CDR1 as SGHRS and CDR2 as YFSETQ. There are 15 residues in the CDR3. With 4 bases removed from V and 5 bases from J, the gap between germline ends came to 17 bases. Unique molecular identifier tags were affixed to discrete cDNA molecules. TCRdb called the 5' RACE reads again in MiXCR, with one record for every CDR3 protein. In the table there are 65,000 to 85,000 distinct CDR3 sequences, roughly 16% of which are singletons. Sequences were obtained from whole blood. This chain uses TRBV5-1 with TRBJ2-3; D is possibly TRBD1 or TRBD2 (7 bases each). This receptor was obtained from an adult who was a healthcare worker with PCR-confirmed SARS-CoV-2 infection or an uninfected control (not recorded which). The CDR3 sequence is CASSLTGGQEDTQYF. The CDR3 DNA reads as TGCGCCAGCAGCCTGACGGGAGGACAGGAAGATACGCAGTATTTT.